The clone carrying this T cell receptor beta chain came up many times. Its antigen is unknown. These data originate in a study of T cells in Graves' hyperthyroidism and ophthalmopathy. There were TCR beta CDR3 regions amplified from RNA transcripts. TCR CDR3 underwent first-round RT-PCR with the HTBI primer set. Each CDR3 protein gets one entry after TCRdb re-called the multiplex PCR reads with MiXCR. The sample has 250,000 or so distinct CDR3 sequences, about 15% seen once. The CDR3 consists of 15 residues. Trimming removed 5 bases at V and 8 bases at J, with 19 bases between. Per germline, CDR1 SNHLY and CDR2 FYNNEI. Notes on the study in general: Clonotypes that were expanded in thyroid above 0.001 mostly appeared in blood too.

Patients were aged 18 to 65, had disease duration under 2 months, and had newly diagnosed hyperthyroidism. Diagnosis relied on clinical symptoms, serum thyroxine and TRAb, thyroid ultrasound and orbital computed tomography. The authors obtained PBMCs from about 9 ml of fresh peripheral blood. Sequencing used blood. The receptor's source is a woman between 45 and 65 years old with Graves' hyperthyroidism that later progressed to Graves' ophthalmopathy. The chain links TRBV2 to TRBJ2-1, with D hard to call. In nucleotides, the CDR3 is TGTGCCAGCAGTAGCTTGAGAGTTCACGGCGATGAGCAGTTCTTC. Translation gives CASSSLRVHGDEQFF.